The 17 T cell receptor beta chains below were found in one sample sequenced in a study of blood T cell repertoires in COVID-19. The data were produced by immunoSEQ multiplex PCR, yet TCRdb's version contains in-frame clones alone and is incomplete. The sample includes under 300,000 clones, roughly 88% of them seen just once. Sample: PBMCs or T cells enriched from blood (not recorded which). The origin of the receptors is a woman aged 40 to 49 with acute COVID-19.

The J gene is TRBJ2-3, the V gene TRBV3-1 (or the pseudogene TRBV3-2); no firm D call. Germline V lookup: CDR1 LGHDT, CDR2 YNNKEL (reference sequence). V lost 1 base and J 5 bases, leaving 7 bases between the germline ends. CDR3 length equals 13 residues. The CDR3 DNA reads TGTGCCAGCAGCCAAGGCCGCAGAGATACGCAGTATTTT. Encoded protein: CASSQGRRDTQYF.

The rearrangement joins TRBV4-1 to TRBJ2-1; TRBD1 agrees at 7 bases. The CDR3 length is 15 residues. Looked up from germline, CDR1 is MGHRA and CDR2 is YSYEKL. Trimming at V came to 6 bases and at J to 0 bases, leaving 5 bases not matched to a gene. The CDR3: CASSLGQSSYNEQFF. The CDR3 DNA is TGCGCCAGCAGTCTGGGACAGAGCTCCTACAATGAGCAGTTCTTC.

The chain is built from TRBV4-1 and TRBJ1-2, with 7 bases matching TRBD1. Germline V gives CDR1 MGHRA, CDR2 YSYEKL. The CDR3 is made up of 17 amino acids. Trimming removed 0 bases from V and 8 bases from J; junction bases left unmatched: 15. CDR3 region: CASSQEFSGTAVKGYTF. The CDR3, as DNA: TGCGCCAGCAGCCAAGAGTTTAGCGGGACAGCCGTCAAAGGCTACACCTTC.

The V and J genes are TRBV5-1 and TRBJ2-7, with a weak D call TRBD1 (7 bases). CDR1 is SGHRS and CDR2 is YFSETQ in the germline V gene. The CDR3 is 14 amino acids. V was clipped by 0 bases and J by 7 bases, with 14 bases between them. This CDR3 is CASSLASRGEEQYF. The CDR3 DNA follows: TGCGCCAGCAGCTTGGCATCCAGGGGGGAAGAGCAGTACTTC. Based on the CDR3 plus reference TRBV5-1 and TRBJ2-7, the full variable domain is KAGVTQTPRYLIKTRGQQVTLSCSPISGHRSVSWYQQTPGQGLQFLFEYFSETQRNKGNFPGRFSGRQFSNSRSEMNVSTLELGDSALYLCASSLASRGEEQYFGPGTRLTVT.

V gene TRBV24-1 combines with J gene TRBJ2-1; perhaps TRBD2 as D (6 bases). Germline CDR1 KGHDR, CDR2 SFDVKD. CDR3 length equals 15 residues. V lost 5 bases, J lost 4 bases, and 14 bases lay in between. This chain's CDR3 is CATSGRAGGYNEQFF. The CDR3 DNA reads as TGTGCCACCAGTGGCCGAGCGGGCGGATACAATGAGCAGTTCTTC.

The chain joins TRBV3-1 (or the pseudogene TRBV3-2) to TRBJ2-5; 7 bases line up with TRBD2. The CDR3 spans 16 residues. Germline V CDR1 and CDR2: LGHDT, YNNKEL (reference sequence). J was trimmed by 2 bases and V by 3 bases; bases with no gene match: 9. For the CDR3, the DNA is TGTGCCAGCAGCCATCCGGGGGGTTGGGGTCAAGAGACCCAGTACTTC. Protein: CASSHPGGWGQETQYF.

CDR3 bases: TGCGCCAGCAAAAAGGAGTCACCCCTCCACTTT. This sequence encodes CASKKESPLHF. The rearrangement links TRBV10-1 to TRBJ1-6; D is uncertain. This CDR3 has 11 residues. Deletions cut 7 bases from V and 10 bases from J, with 8 bases between. Germline V gene data show CDR1 as WNHNN and CDR2 as SYGVQD (reference sequence).

The chain uses TRBV5-8 and TRBJ1-1; 7 bases map to TRBD1. This CDR3 region has 17 residues. From germline, CDR1 is SGHTS and CDR2 YDEGEE. Trimming took 4 bases from V and 0 from J; bases not matched to a gene: 12. Here the CDR3 reads CASSHPGTELMNTEAFF. CDR3 sequence (DNA): TGTGCCAGCAGCCACCCCGGGACAGAGCTCATGAACACTGAAGCTTTCTTT. Using reference TRBV5-8 and TRBJ1-1 for the parts outside the CDR3, the full variable domain is EAGVTQSPTHLIKTRGQQATLRCSPISGHTSVYWYQQALGLGLQFLLWYDEGEERNRGNFPPRFSGRQFPNYSSELNVNALELEDSALYLCASSHPGTELMNTEAFFGQGTRLTVV.

The chain carries TRBV30 and TRBJ1-3, with TRBD1 matching 7 bases. This CDR3 spans 15 amino acids. J was trimmed by 0 bases and V by 1 base; bases with no gene match: 3. Germline CDR1 is GTSNPN and CDR2 is SVGIG (reference sequence). The CDR3 region has the DNA TGTGCCTGGAGTGCAGGGGGGTTCTCTGGAAACACCATATATTTT. Its protein is CAWSAGGFSGNTIYF. The whole variable domain, filled in from reference TRBV30 and TRBJ1-3, reads SQTIHQWPATLVQPVGSPLSLECTVEGTSNPNLYWYRQAAGRGLQLLFYSVGIGQISSEVPQNLSASRPQDRQFILSSKKLLLSDSGFYLCAWSAGGFSGNTIYFGEGSWLTVV.

The CDR3 spells CASSQTAYGYTF. The CDR3 coding sequence is TGCGCCAGCAGCCAGACAGCATATGGCTACACCTTC. The chain joins TRBV5-1 to TRBJ1-2; the D gene is possibly TRBD1 (5 bases). The V and J ends lost 4 bases and 5 bases respectively, with 9 bases between them. CDR1 and CDR2 from the germline V gene are SGHRS and YFSETQ. The CDR3 is 12 residues long. Supplemented by reference TRBV5-1 and TRBJ1-2, the full variable domain reads KAGVTQTPRYLIKTRGQQVTLSCSPISGHRSVSWYQQTPGQGLQFLFEYFSETQRNKGNFPGRFSGRQFSNSRSEMNVSTLELGDSALYLCASSQTAYGYTFGSGTRLTVV.

The J gene is TRBJ1-4, the V gene TRBV7-6; 9 nucleotides match TRBD1. CDR3 length: 15 residues. The V segment lost 4 bases and the J segment 8 bases; nucleotides outside the gene matches: 8. Germline V gene data show CDR1 as SGHVS and CDR2 as FNYEAQ. Written as DNA, the CDR3 is TGTGCCAGCAGCTCGTTACAGGGGGCGTACGAAAAACTGTTTTTT. Translation gives CASSSLQGAYEKLFF. Supplemented by reference TRBV7-6 and TRBJ1-4, the full variable domain reads GAGVSQSPRYKVTKRGQDVALRCDPISGHVSLYWYRQALGQGPEFLTYFNYEAQQDKSGLPNDRFSAERPEGSISTLTIQRTEQRDSAMYRCASSSLQGAYEKLFFGSGTQLSVL.

This chain links TRBV28 with TRBJ2-3; 7 positions agree with TRBD2. There are 13 residues in the CDR3. The trim removed 2 bases at V and 4 bases at J, leaving 0 bases unmatched. Germline lookup yields CDR1 MDHEN and CDR2 SYDVKM. The CDR3 loop is CASSLGGADTQYF. The CDR3 bases are TGTGCCAGCAGTTTAGGGGGGGCAGATACGCAGTATTTT.

This clone was picked up one time. The chain has TRBV6-5 and TRBJ1-5, with 7 bases fitting TRBD1. The CDR3 consists of 15 residues. From germline, CDR1 is MNHEY and CDR2 SVGAGI. The V gene end was trimmed by 5 bases and the J gene end by 0 bases; junction bases not matched to a gene: 4. The CDR3: CASSTGQFSNQPQHF. The CDR3 DNA follows: TGTGCCAGCAGTACGGGACAGTTTAGCAATCAGCCCCAGCATTTT.

CDR3 residues: CASPIPDGGNMKKAKNIQYF. The CDR3 DNA reads as TGTGCCAGTCCCATACCCGACGGAGGAAACATGAAAAAAGCCAAAAACATTCAGTACTTC. The V call is TRBV18, the J call TRBJ2-4; TRBD2 might be the D (5 bases). There are 20 residues in the CDR3. V lost 9 bases and J lost 0, with 30 bases in between. CDR1 KGHSH and CDR2 LQKENI come from the germline V gene.

The V and J genes are TRBV7-3 and TRBJ2-1, with D unresolved. V was cut by 0 bases and J by 9 bases, with 12 bases left in between. Germline CDR1 is SGHTA and CDR2 is FQGTGA. CDR3 size: 14 residues. The DNA of the CDR3 is TGTGCCAGCAGCTTAACTAATCCGGTTGGTGAGCAGTTCTTC. Translating it yields CASSLTNPVGEQFF.

The sample holds one count of this clone. This CDR3 reads CASSRPGVTQETQYF. The CDR3 region has the DNA TGTGCCAGCAGCCGTCCGGGGGTTACCCAAGAGACCCAGTACTTC. V is TRBV11-3 and J is TRBJ2-5, with D tentatively TRBD2 (6 bases). Germline CDR1 is SGHNT and CDR2 is YENEEA. CDR3 length: 15 residues. Trimming took 5 bases from V and 1 from J, leaving 14 bases between them.

V and J are TRBV12-3 or TRBV12-4 and TRBJ1-5; TRBD1 is a possible D gene (6 bases). The CDR3 spans 13 residues. Trimming took off 3 bases at V and 9 bases at J, with 12 bases between the two ends. The CDR3 protein is CASSLGALGPQHF. In nucleotides, the CDR3 is TGTGCCAGCAGTTTGGGGGCGCTGGGGCCCCAGCATTTT.